Each of the 13 T cell receptor beta chains below was sequenced from the same sample in a study of blood T cell repertoires in COVID-19. TCRdb's copy holds only in-frame clones and misses some; the assay was immunoSEQ multiplex PCR. The sample has approximately 41,000 clones, about 88% seen once. What was sequenced was peripheral blood. Receptors originate from a human donor in a cohort sampled during active COVID-19.

This rearrangement joins TRBV10-1 to TRBJ1-5; 7 nucleotides align to TRBD1. The ends lost 0 bases at V and 0 bases at J; junction bases unmatched: 8. The CDR3 runs to 18 residues. In germline, CDR1 is WNHNN, CDR2 SYGVQD (reference sequence). This CDR3 reads CASSESNRGPYSNQPQHF. CDR3 sequence (DNA): TGCGCCAGCAGTGAGTCGAACAGGGGCCCTTATAGCAATCAGCCCCAGCATTTT.

This rearrangement joins TRBV4-2 to TRBJ2-7, with 12 bases that match TRBD2. With 0 bases clipped from V and 2 bases from J, the junction kept 8 bases outside the gene matches. Germline V gene data show CDR1 as LGHNA and CDR2 as YNFKEQ. CDR3 length: 18 amino acids. CDR3: CASSQEGSSGRETYEQYF. The CDR3 DNA sequence: TGTGCCAGCAGCCAAGAGGGGTCTAGCGGGAGGGAGACCTACGAGCAGTACTTC.

A single count supports this clone. V is TRBV5-1 and J is TRBJ2-1; 8 bases map to TRBD2. Trimming removed 6 bases from V and 2 bases from J; junction bases left unmatched: 7. The CDR3 sequence is 15 residues long. Germline V lookup: CDR1 SGHRS, CDR2 YFSETQ. The CDR3 region is CASKRESGAYNEQFF. CDR3 nucleotides: TGCGCCAGCAAGCGGGAGTCAGGGGCCTACAATGAGCAGTTCTTC. Complete variable domain (other parts from reference TRBV5-1 and TRBJ2-1): KAGVTQTPRYLIKTRGQQVTLSCSPISGHRSVSWYQQTPGQGLQFLFEYFSETQRNKGNFPGRFSGRQFSNSRSEMNVSTLELGDSALYLCASKRESGAYNEQFFGPGTRLTVL.

The chain recombines TRBV14 with TRBJ1-1; D perhaps matches TRBD1 (6 bases). Trimming removed 3 bases at V and 1 base at J, with 15 bases between. The CDR3 runs 16 residues. Germline V gene lookup returns CDR1 SGHDN and CDR2 FVKESK. The CDR3 DNA follows: TGTGCCAGCAGCCATTCTAGGGGGACCGAGAACACTGAAGCTTTCTTT. Its translation is CASSHSRGTENTEAFF.

The chain has TRBV7-6 and TRBJ2-5, with D tentatively TRBD2 (6 bases). This CDR3 has 15 amino acids. V shed 4 bases and J shed 5 bases, with 17 bases lying between them. Per the germline V gene, CDR1 is SGHVS and CDR2 is FNYEAQ. This CDR3 is CASSSRGGIEETQYF. CDR3 bases: TGTGCCAGCAGCTCTCGCGGAGGGATTGAGGAGACCCAGTACTTC.

V and J are TRBV27 and TRBJ2-7; tentatively, D is TRBD1 (5 bases). The CDR3 is 16 amino acids. V lost 0 bases, J lost 3 bases, and 15 bases lay in between. Germline-derived CDR1 and CDR2 are MNHEY and SMNVEV (reference sequence). The CDR3, as DNA: TGTGCCAGCAGTTTATCTGCAGGGTCGAGGCTCTACGAGCAGTACTTC. Amino acid sequence: CASSLSAGSRLYEQYF.

The chain has TRBV6-2 or TRBV6-3 and TRBJ1-2; D may be TRBD1 (5 bases). The V end lost 0 bases, the J end lost 0 bases, and 5 bases lay between the germline ends. The CDR3 loop spans 14 amino acids. Germline V gives CDR1 MNHEY, CDR2 SVGEGT. The CDR3 loop reads CASSYSGPNYGYTF. Here the CDR3 DNA reads TGTGCCAGCAGTTACTCGGGGCCTAACTATGGCTACACCTTC.

This chain joins TRBV12-3 or TRBV12-4 and TRBJ2-1; D gene unclear. The V and J ends lost 1 base and 10 bases respectively, with 11 bases between them. The CDR3 extends over 13 amino acids. The CDR3 loop is CASSLVFGLEQFF. As DNA, the CDR3 is TGTGCCAGCAGTTTAGTGTTTGGCCTGGAGCAGTTCTTC.

The rearrangement links TRBV6-2 or TRBV6-3 to TRBJ2-5; 8 nucleotides match TRBD2. V shed 2 bases, J shed 3 bases, and the junction held 17 bases outside the gene matches. Germline loops: CDR1 MNHEY, CDR2 SVGEGT. This CDR3 region has 19 residues. The CDR3 nucleotides read TGTGCCAGCAGTTACGGTTCCTCGGGAGGGCTTTTCTGGGAAGAGACCCAGTACTTC. Protein: CASSYGSSGGLFWEETQYF.

The gene calls are TRBV2 and TRBJ1-2, with TRBD1 matching 10 bases. In germline, CDR1 is SNHLY, CDR2 FYNNEI. After removal of 5 bases from V and 3 bases from J, the junction contained 3 bases not matched to a gene. The CDR3 has 14 residues. The CDR3 protein is CASSYGTGDYGYTF. The CDR3 region has the DNA TGTGCCAGCAGTTATGGGACAGGGGACTATGGCTACACCTTC.

The rearrangement joins TRBV27 to TRBJ1-5, with 9 bases that match TRBD1. J was trimmed by 2 bases and V by 2 bases; bases with no gene match: 10. The length of the CDR3 is 18 residues. Germline V gene lookup returns CDR1 MNHEY and CDR2 SMNVEV (reference sequence). CDR3 loop: CASSLTTGGGGGNQPQHF. CDR3 DNA: TGTGCCAGCAGTTTAACCACAGGGGGCGGAGGTGGCAATCAGCCCCAGCATTTT.

This clone has just one count. The CDR3 loop is CASSISRTGNTEAFF. The CDR3 coding sequence is TGTGCCAGCAGTATCTCCCGGACAGGGAACACTGAAGCTTTCTTT. The rearrangement joins TRBV27 to TRBJ1-1, with 7 bases that match TRBD1. CDR3 length: 15 residues. Per the germline V gene, CDR1 is MNHEY and CDR2 is SMNVEV (reference sequence). V lost 5 bases, J lost 1 base, and 7 bases stayed unmatched.

The chain recombines TRBV10-3 with TRBJ1-1; the D gene is possibly TRBD1 (5 bases). CDR1 and CDR2 (germline): ENHRY, SYGVKD. The V end was cut by 2 bases, the J end by 5 bases, with 9 bases between. The CDR3 has 13 residues. CDR3 bases: TGTGCCATCAGTGAGGGGGGGAAGACTGAAGCTTTCTTT. It codes for CAISEGGKTEAFF.